The 8 T cell receptor beta chains below all came from one sample that was sequenced in a study of T cell responses to AZD1222 COVID-19 vaccine. Measured with immunoSEQ multiplex PCR; TCRdb has only the in-frame clones, and not every one. The sample shows approximately 100,000 clones, about 89% of them seen only once. The starting material was peripheral blood, obtained on day 0 of AZD1222 vaccination. The receptors originated from an adult in good health.

The J gene is TRBJ1-1, the V gene TRBV27; unclear D gene. The length of the CDR3 is 14 residues. Deletions cut 6 bases from V and 4 bases from J, with 15 bases between. Germline assignment: CDR1 MNHEY and CDR2 SMNVEV (reference sequence). This chain's CDR3 is CASRLAESGTEAFF. The CDR3 region has the DNA TGTGCCAGCAGGCTGGCGGAATCGGGCACTGAAGCTTTCTTT.

This clone has only a few counts. The chain joins TRBV4-1 to TRBJ1-4, with D possibly being TRBD1 (6 bases). This CDR3 contains 15 residues. Trimming left V 4 bases short and J 4 bases short, with 13 bases between. Germline CDR1 is MGHRA and CDR2 is YSYEKL. CDR3 region: CASSPRPGHNEKLFF. The CDR3 DNA is TGCGCCAGCAGCCCTAGGCCGGGACATAATGAAAAACTGTTTTTT.

A single count supports this clone. This sequence joins TRBV16 and TRBJ1-1; 8 bases are shared with TRBD1. The germline gives CDR1 KGHSY, CDR2 FQNENV. V was pared by 4 bases and J by 0 bases, with 4 bases of the junction left unmatched. The CDR3 covers 15 residues. The CDR3 DNA reads TGTGCCAGCAGCCCTGACAGGGGAATGAACACTGAAGCTTTCTTT. It is translated as CASSPDRGMNTEAFF.

The V and J genes are TRBV25-1 and TRBJ1-4; perhaps TRBD1 as D (5 bases). The CDR3 has 15 amino acids. V lost 0 bases, J lost 8 bases, and 13 bases lay in between. Looked up from germline, CDR1 is MGHDK and CDR2 is SYGVNS. The CDR3 spells CASSEYGGLREKLFF. CDR3 DNA sequence: TGTGCCAGCAGTGAATACGGGGGGTTAAGGGAAAAACTGTTTTTT.

J is TRBJ1-5 and V is TRBV11-2; TRBD1 matches at 11 bases. Germline CDR1 reads SGHAT; CDR2 reads FQNNGV. The V and J ends lost 1 base and 6 bases, in that order; junction bases with no gene match: 5. This CDR3 region has 16 residues. CDR3 sequence (DNA): TGTGCCAGCAGCTTAGCCCAGGGACAGGGGGTTCAGCCCCAGCATTTT. Its protein product is CASSLAQGQGVQPQHF. The entire variable domain, with the rest obtained from reference TRBV11-2 and TRBJ1-5, is as follows: EAGVAQSPRYKIIEKRQSVAFWCNPISGHATLYWYQQILGQGPKLLIQFQNNGVVDDSQLPKDRFSAERLKGVDSTLKIQPAKLEDSAVYLCASSLAQGQGVQPQHFGDGTRLSIL.

The chain couples TRBV4-3 to TRBJ1-3; D is uncertain. Germline assignment: CDR1 LGHNA and CDR2 YSLEER. The CDR3 length is 14 residues. V lost 0 bases to trimming and J lost 9 bases, with 12 bases between them. DNA for the CDR3: TGCGCCAGCAGCCAAGATGAATGGATCGGCACCATATATTTT. This gives the protein CASSQDEWIGTIYF.

This chain connects TRBV6-5 to TRBJ2-3; 11 positions agree with TRBD2. The J segment lost 2 bases and the V segment lost 6 bases, leaving 4 bases of the junction unmatched. The CDR3 is 15 amino acids. In germline, CDR1 is MNHEY, CDR2 SVGAGI. CDR3 sequence reads: CASRVAGGVTDTQYF. DNA of the CDR3: TGTGCCAGCAGAGTAGCGGGGGGGGTCACAGATACGCAGTATTTT.

The chain uses TRBV28 and TRBJ1-2, with 10 bases identical to TRBD1. V trimming: 2 bases; J trimming: 5 bases; junction bases outside the gene matches: 8. The CDR3 extends over 16 amino acids. CDR1 and CDR2 (germline): MDHEN, SYDVKM. The CDR3 reads CASSLLPGQGPYGYTF. CDR3 in DNA: TGTGCCAGCAGTTTACTTCCGGGACAGGGGCCTTATGGCTACACCTTC.